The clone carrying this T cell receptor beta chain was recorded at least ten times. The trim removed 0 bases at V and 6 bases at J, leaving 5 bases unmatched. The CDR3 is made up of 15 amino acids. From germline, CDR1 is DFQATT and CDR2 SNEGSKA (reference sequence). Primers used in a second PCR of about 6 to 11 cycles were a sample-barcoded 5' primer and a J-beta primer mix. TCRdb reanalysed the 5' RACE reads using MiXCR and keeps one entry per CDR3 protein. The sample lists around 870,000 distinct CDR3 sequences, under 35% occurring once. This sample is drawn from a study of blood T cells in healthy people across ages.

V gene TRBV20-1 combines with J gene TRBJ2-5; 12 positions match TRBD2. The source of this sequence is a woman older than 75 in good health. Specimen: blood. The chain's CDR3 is CSARDLAGGPKTQYF. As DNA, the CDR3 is TGCAGTGCTAGAGATCTAGCGGGGGGGCCGAAGACCCAGTACTTC.